Listed below are T cell receptor beta chains from one sample, sequenced in a study of glioma-infiltrating T cells after dendritic cell vaccination. Clones were read by immunoSEQ multiplex PCR, and TCRdb kept only the in-frame ones, dropping some. Of about 92,000 clones listed, 80% to 90% are singletons. The sequencing here drew on blood, taken before dendritic cell vaccination. These receptors all stem from a human donor with glioblastoma. CDR3s include the opening cysteine and the closing phenylalanine or tryptophan. The D gene is left open where the match is weak. Expanded clones are given a class, and other clones once, few, many or no size at all.

V: TRBV29-1; size: -; D: -; J: TRBJ1-1; DNA: TGCAGCGTTGAACGGGACTTGGCTGAAGCTTTCTTT; CDR3: CSVERDLAEAFF
V: TRBV5-4; size: -; D: TRBD1; J: TRBJ2-7; DNA: TGTGCCAGCAGTCCCGGACAGGGGGCTGGCGAGCAGTACTTC; CDR3: CASSPGQGAGEQYF
V: TRBV6-1; size: -; D: TRBD1; J: TRBJ1-5; DNA: TGTGCCAGCAACCCGGGACAGGGAAAGAATCAGCCCCAGCATTTT; CDR3: CASNPGQGKNQPQHF
V: TRBV25-1; size: -; D: -; J: TRBJ2-3; DNA: TGTGCCAGCACTCCAGCAGGGACTAGCACAGATACGCAGTATTTT; CDR3: CASTPAGTSTDTQYF
V: TRBV11-2; size: -; D: TRBD2; J: TRBJ2-1; DNA: TGTGCCAGCAGGGGGGGGCTAGCGGGGTGGACCCTTTACAATGAGCAGTTCTTC; CDR3: CASRGGLAGWTLYNEQFF
V: TRBV5-4; size: few; D: TRBD1; J: TRBJ2-7; DNA: TGTGCCAGCAGCCCTCCCGGGACAGCCTACGAGCAGTACTTC; CDR3: CASSPPGTAYEQYF
V: TRBV23-1; size: -; D: TRBD2; J: TRBJ2-2; DNA: TGCGCCAGCAGTCAATCGGGCGCTAGCGGAGACAACACCGGGGAGCTGTTTTTT; CDR3: CASSQSGASGDNTGELFF
V: TRBV7-6; size: -; D: TRBD1; J: TRBJ1-5; DNA: TGTGCCAGCAGCGACGGGACAGGAAATCAGCCCCAGCATTTT; CDR3: CASSDGTGNQPQHF
V: TRBV7-9; size: -; D: -; J: TRBJ2-6; DNA: TGTGCCAGCAGCCCGCCTAATACAGATCCTGGGGCCAACGTCCTGACTTTC; CDR3: CASSPPNTDPGANVLTF
V: TRBV7-8; size: -; D: -; J: TRBJ1-2; DNA: TGTGCCAGCAGCTTAGGTTCGGGGTCGAACTATGGCTACACCTTC; CDR3: CASSLGSGSNYGYTF
V: TRBV6-5; size: -; D: TRBD1; J: TRBJ2-7; DNA: TGTGCCAGCAGTTACTCAGGGGGCAGCTCCTACGAGCAGTACTTC; CDR3: CASSYSGGSSYEQYF
V: TRBV29-1; size: -; D: -; J: TRBJ2-7; DNA: TGCAGCGTTGTATCGTGGAGGACAGCGAGCTCCTACGAGCAGTACTTC; CDR3: CSVVSWRTASSYEQYF
V: TRBV28; size: few; D: TRBD2; J: TRBJ2-5; DNA: TGTGCCAGCACTTACCAGACTAGCGGGTTGGAGACCCAGTACTTC; CDR3: CASTYQTSGLETQYF
V: TRBV11-2; size: -; D: TRBD2; J: TRBJ2-2; DNA: TGTGCCAGCAGCTCAAGATTTCTGACTAGCGGGATTATCGGGGAGCTGTTTTTT; CDR3: CASSSRFLTSGIIGELFF
V: TRBV6-5; size: -; D: -; J: TRBJ2-7; DNA: TGTGCCGGCAGTTACTCGATTGAACAAGCCTACGAGCAGTACTTC; CDR3: CAGSYSIEQAYEQYF
V: TRBV4-3; size: -; D: -; J: TRBJ1-6; DNA: TGCGCCAGCAGCCAAGATCCGGGGGGAAACTCACCCCTCCACTTT; CDR3: CASSQDPGGNSPLHF
V: TRBV30; size: -; D: -; J: TRBJ2-1; DNA: TGTGCCTGGAGTCCGTATGAGGGTGAGCAGTTCTTC; CDR3: CAWSPYEGEQFF
V: TRBV6-5; size: once; D: TRBD1; J: TRBJ1-1; DNA: TGTGCCAGCGAAAGGATACAGGGGAGAACTGAAGCTTTCTTT; CDR3: CASERIQGRTEAFF
V: TRBV4-2; size: -; D: TRBD1; J: TRBJ2-7; DNA: TGTGCCAGCAGCCAAGATACAGGGGGCTCCTACGAGCAGTACTTC; CDR3: CASSQDTGGSYEQYF
V: TRBV7-8; size: -; D: TRBD2; J: TRBJ2-7; DNA: TGTGCCAGCAGCTTAGGACCTAGCGGATACTTACAAATTTCCTACGAGCAGTACTTC; CDR3: CASSLGPSGYLQISYEQYF
V: TRBV28; size: -; D: -; J: TRBJ2-5; DNA: TGTGCCAGCAGTTTACGAGAGACCCAGTACTTC; CDR3: CASSLRETQYF
V: TRBV27; size: -; D: TRBD1; J: TRBJ1-6; DNA: TGTGCCAGCAGTTTATCGCAGGGGGACTATAATTCACCCCTCCACTTT; CDR3: CASSLSQGDYNSPLHF
V: TRBV7-9; size: -; D: TRBD1; J: TRBJ1-2; DNA: TGTGCCAGCAGCCCGTGGACAGGGTTGGAGTATGGCTACACCTTC; CDR3: CASSPWTGLEYGYTF
V: TRBV6-6; size: -; D: -; J: TRBJ2-5; DNA: TGTGCCAGCAGTTCCGGGGATATCCAAGAGACCCAGTACTTC; CDR3: CASSSGDIQETQYF
V: TRBV6-5; size: -; D: -; J: TRBJ1-2; DNA: TGTGCCAGCAACCGTGGGGGGGCTGGTGGCTACACCTTC; CDR3: CASNRGGAGGYTF
V: TRBV25-1; size: -; D: -; J: TRBJ2-1; DNA: TGTGCCAGCAGTGACAAATACAATGAGCAGTTCTTC; CDR3: CASSDKYNEQFF
V: TRBV7-6; size: -; D: TRBD1; J: TRBJ1-3; DNA: TGTGCCAGCAGCTTAGACACAGGGGGCTCTGGAAACACCATATATTTT; CDR3: CASSLDTGGSGNTIYF
V: TRBV4-1; size: -; D: -; J: TRBJ1-2; DNA: TGCGCCAGCAGCCAAGCGGGAACAGCCTGGTATGGCTACACCTTC; CDR3: CASSQAGTAWYGYTF
V: TRBV15; size: -; D: -; J: TRBJ1-2; DNA: TGTGCCACCAGCAGAGATAAAACAGGTGAAAACACCTTC; CDR3: CATSRDKTGENTF
V: TRBV28; size: -; D: TRBD1; J: TRBJ1-1; DNA: TGTGCCAGCAGGGACAGGGGGGACACTGAAGCTTTCTTT; CDR3: CASRDRGDTEAFF
V: TRBV5-4; size: once; D: -; J: TRBJ2-7; DNA: TGTGCCAGCAGCTGGGGACTCCGAGACTACGAGCAGTACTTC; CDR3: CASSWGLRDYEQYF
V: TRBV9; size: -; D: -; J: TRBJ1-2; DNA: TGTGCCAGCAGCGTAGAGGGGTTGGACAGCCATGGCTACACCTTC; CDR3: CASSVEGLDSHGYTF
V: TRBV4-1; size: -; D: TRBD1; J: TRBJ1-2; DNA: TGCGCCAGCAGCCGGATCACAGGGGACTATGGCTACACCTTC; CDR3: CASSRITGDYGYTF
V: TRBV6-1; size: -; D: TRBD1; J: TRBJ1-1; DNA: TGTGCCAGCAGGTCGGACAGGACAACTGAAGCTTTCTTT; CDR3: CASRSDRTTEAFF
V: TRBV7-2; size: once; D: TRBD2; J: TRBJ2-1; DNA: TGTGCCAGCAGCTTAGGCCTACCGGGACTAGCGGGAGTAGGTGGTGAGCAGTTCTTC; CDR3: CASSLGLPGLAGVGGEQFF
V: TRBV19; size: -; D: TRBD1; J: TRBJ2-7; DNA: TGTGCCAGTAACCCTGGGACAGGGGACTACGAGCAGTACTTC; CDR3: CASNPGTGDYEQYF
V: TRBV2; size: -; D: -; J: TRBJ1-2; DNA: TGTGCCAGCAAAAGAGGAGGGGACCTCTTATATGGCTACACCTTC; CDR3: CASKRGGDLLYGYTF
V: TRBV7-9; size: -; D: TRBD1; J: TRBJ2-7; DNA: TGTGCCAGCAGCTTCCCGATCGGGACAGGGGGCAACGAGCAGTACTTC; CDR3: CASSFPIGTGGNEQYF
V: TRBV7-3; size: -; D: TRBD1; J: TRBJ1-6; DNA: TGTGCCAGCAGCCTGACAGCCGGGACAGGGAATTCACCCCTCCACTTT; CDR3: CASSLTAGTGNSPLHF
V: TRBV28; size: -; D: -; J: TRBJ1-2; DNA: TGTGCCAGCAGTTTATGGGGGCCCTCTAACTATGGCTACACCTTC; CDR3: CASSLWGPSNYGYTF
V: TRBV4-2; size: -; D: -; J: TRBJ2-7; DNA: TGTGCCAGCAGCCAAGAAGAAAGGGGCTCCTACGAGCAGTACTTC; CDR3: CASSQEERGSYEQYF
V: TRBV30; size: -; D: TRBD2; J: TRBJ2-6; DNA: TGTGCCTGGGATGCCCTAGCGGGAGGTTTCGCTTCTGGGGCCAACGTCCTGACTTTC; CDR3: CAWDALAGGFASGANVLTF
V: TRBV9; size: -; D: -; J: TRBJ1-6; DNA: TGTGCCAGCAGCGTAGGAGGACTGGGTAATTCACCCCTCCACTTT; CDR3: CASSVGGLGNSPLHF
V: TRBV7-9; size: -; D: -; J: TRBJ2-7; DNA: TGTGCCAGCAGCCCCCAGGGGCTATCCTACGAGCAGTACTTC; CDR3: CASSPQGLSYEQYF
V: TRBV7-9; size: -; D: -; J: TRBJ2-7; DNA: TGTGCCAGCGAGCGGTACAGCTCCTACGAGCAGTACTTC; CDR3: CASERYSSYEQYF
V: TRBV2; size: -; D: -; J: TRBJ1-2; DNA: TGTGCCAGCACTTACTCCGTGCAGGTACTCTATGGCTACACCTTC; CDR3: CASTYSVQVLYGYTF